This T cell receptor beta chain came from a study of blood T cell repertoires in COVID-19 (TCRdb year 2020). As for the study more broadly: Samples from collaborators originated in the United States, Italy and Spain and spanned both the acute and convalescent phases of COVID-19. The material from the prospective study consisted of cDNA or gDNA derived from T cells, B-cell-depleted T cells, or PBMCs. Nearly every sample came with metadata listing a de-identified subject ID, COVID-19 status, age in years and sex. The repertoires were released in a freely available public database intended as a resource for research on the immune response to SARS-CoV-2. Samples came from the ongoing ImmuneRACE study (first 160 participants) plus 1,254 subjects from 6 global collaborators. Where available, HLA class I and class II types were taken from metadata supplied by the sample provider and were not determined by assay-based typing. Deeply sampled blood TCRbeta repertoires from subjects exposed to, actively infected with, or recovered from COVID-19 were included in the dataset. Results and caveats for the whole study, not just this receptor: How much clinical and demographic metadata was included differed by source and by participant, and the metadata was provided uncurated.

The collaborating institutions used their own protocols to collect whole blood in K2EDTA tubes. Collaborator samples were shipped for TCRbeta analysis as frozen whole blood, isolated PBMCs, or DNA extracted from either sample type. The CDR3, from cysteine to phenylalanine, totals 12 residues. Just CDR3 DNA is preserved here, 36 bases in frame from base 1. The germline V gene sets CDR1 to SGHRS and CDR2 to YFSETQ. Trimming leaves V shorter by 4 bases and J shorter by 11 bases, with the junction holding 4 bases beyond the gene matches. TCRbeta CDR3 regions were amplified from genomic DNA using the immunoSEQ Assay, a bias-controlled multiplex PCR. Under the source paper's analysis protocol: The number of nucleated cells in each sample was estimated from the amplification of reference gene primers within the assay. To quantify the absolute abundance of each unique TCRbeta CDR3 rearrangement, sequence reads were collapsed and filtered. For each sample, productive Simpson clonality was calculated as the square root of Simpson's diversity index across productive rearrangements. TCRdb provides this immuneACCESS table in a form limited to in-frame rearrangements. Some clones are lacking; in checked studies, under half of them reflect an unresolved V gene, and why the rest are absent is not known. That table is the source of V, J and clone size, and D and trimming were worked out from the DNA. The sample table lists roughly 43,000 clones, roughly 87% of them with a count of one. The ten largest make up about 14% of the sample.

A word on this clone: The antigen it binds to is not known. Within one base of it there is no much larger clone, and no base qualities were kept.

This sequence was found in a man between 65 and 85 years old with active COVID-19. The chain couples TRBV5-1 to TRBJ2-4; 9 middle bases align to TRBD1. Sequences were obtained from peripheral blood. The base sequence is TGCGCCAGCAGCACGGACAGGGGTGTTCAGTACTTC. Translated, it reads CASSTDRGVQYF. When the CDR3 is completed using the reference TRBV5-1 and TRBJ2-4 genes on either side, the full variable domain is KAGVTQTPRYLIKTRGQQVTLSCSPISGHRSVSWYQQTPGQGLQFLFEYFSETQRNKGNFPGRFSGRQFSNSRSEMNVSTLELGDSALYLCASSTDRGVQYFGAGTRLSVL.